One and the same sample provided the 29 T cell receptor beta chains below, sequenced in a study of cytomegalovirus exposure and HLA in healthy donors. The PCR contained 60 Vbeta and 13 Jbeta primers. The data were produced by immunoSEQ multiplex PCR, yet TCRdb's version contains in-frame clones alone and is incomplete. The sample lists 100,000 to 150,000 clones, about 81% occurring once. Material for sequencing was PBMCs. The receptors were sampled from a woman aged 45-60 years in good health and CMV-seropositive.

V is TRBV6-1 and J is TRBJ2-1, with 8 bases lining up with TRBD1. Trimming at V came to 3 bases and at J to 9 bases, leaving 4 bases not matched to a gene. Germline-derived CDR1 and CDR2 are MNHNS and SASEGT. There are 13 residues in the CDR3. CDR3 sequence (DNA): TGTGCCAGCAGTGACGCAGGGGGCACTGAGCAGTTCTTC. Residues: CASSDAGGTEQFF.

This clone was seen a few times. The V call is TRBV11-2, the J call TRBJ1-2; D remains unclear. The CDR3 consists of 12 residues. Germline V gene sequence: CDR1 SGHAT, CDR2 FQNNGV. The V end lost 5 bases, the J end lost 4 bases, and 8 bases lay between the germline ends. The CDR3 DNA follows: TGTGCCAGCAGCCACATCCTCTATGGCTACACCTTC. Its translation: CASSHILYGYTF.

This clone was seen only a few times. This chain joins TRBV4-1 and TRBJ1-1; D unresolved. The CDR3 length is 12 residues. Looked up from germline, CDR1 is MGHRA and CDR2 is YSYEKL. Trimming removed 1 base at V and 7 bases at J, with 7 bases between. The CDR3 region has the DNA TGCGCCAGCAGCCAAGTTGGCCATGAAGCTTTCTTT. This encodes CASSQVGHEAFF.

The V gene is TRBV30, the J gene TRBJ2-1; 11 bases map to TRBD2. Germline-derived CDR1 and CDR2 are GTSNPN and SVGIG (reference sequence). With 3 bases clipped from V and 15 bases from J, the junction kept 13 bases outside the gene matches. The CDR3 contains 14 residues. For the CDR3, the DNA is TGTGCCTGGAGAACGAGGCTAGCGGGAGGTACAGGGTTCTTC. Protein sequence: CAWRTRLAGGTGFF. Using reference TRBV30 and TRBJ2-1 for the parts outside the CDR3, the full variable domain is SQTIHQWPATLVQPVGSPLSLECTVEGTSNPNLYWYRQAAGRGLQLLFYSVGIGQISSEVPQNLSASRPQDRQFILSSKKLLLSDSGFYLCAWRTRLAGGTGFFGPGTRLTVL.

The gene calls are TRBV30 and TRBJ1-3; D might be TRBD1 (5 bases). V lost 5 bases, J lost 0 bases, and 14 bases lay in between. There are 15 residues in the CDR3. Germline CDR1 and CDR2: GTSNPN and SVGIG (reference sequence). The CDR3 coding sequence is TGTGCCTGGGGCCCAGGGCAGGCCTCTGGAAACACCATATATTTT. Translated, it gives CAWGPGQASGNTIYF. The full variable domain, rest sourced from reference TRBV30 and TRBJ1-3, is SQTIHQWPATLVQPVGSPLSLECTVEGTSNPNLYWYRQAAGRGLQLLFYSVGIGQISSEVPQNLSASRPQDRQFILSSKKLLLSDSGFYLCAWGPGQASGNTIYFGEGSWLTVV.

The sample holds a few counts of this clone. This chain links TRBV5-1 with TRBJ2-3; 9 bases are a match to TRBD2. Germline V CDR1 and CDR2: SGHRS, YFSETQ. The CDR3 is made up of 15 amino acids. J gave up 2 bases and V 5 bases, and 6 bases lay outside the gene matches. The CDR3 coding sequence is TGCGCCAGCAGAGAGACTAGCGGAGTCACAGATACGCAGTATTTT. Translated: CASRETSGVTDTQYF.

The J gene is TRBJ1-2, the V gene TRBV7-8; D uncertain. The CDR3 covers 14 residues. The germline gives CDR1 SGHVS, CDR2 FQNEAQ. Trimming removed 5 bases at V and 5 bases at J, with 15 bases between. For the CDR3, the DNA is TGTGCCAGCAGCCTCGTGTCGGAGCTTTATGGCTACACCTTC. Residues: CASSLVSELYGYTF.

The CDR3 protein is CASSQARRNTEAFF. CDR3 in DNA: TGCGCCAGCAGCCAAGCAAGGAGGAACACTGAAGCTTTCTTT. The chain carries TRBV4-1 and TRBJ1-1; D is ambiguous. V was pared by 1 base and J by 1 base, with 7 bases between. Germline values: CDR1 MGHRA, CDR2 YSYEKL. CDR3 size: 14 residues.

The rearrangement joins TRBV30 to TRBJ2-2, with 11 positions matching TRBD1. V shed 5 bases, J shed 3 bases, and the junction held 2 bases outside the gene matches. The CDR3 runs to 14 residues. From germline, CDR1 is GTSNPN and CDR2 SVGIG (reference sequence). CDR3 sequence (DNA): TGTGCCTGGGGGGACAGGGGGTACACCGGGGAGCTGTTTTTT. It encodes CAWGDRGYTGELFF.

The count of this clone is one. CDR3 nucleotides: TGTGCCAGCAGTCCCGGGGGGGGCTCGAGGGCCCGGCCTGAAGCTTTCTTT. Its protein product is CASSPGGGSRARPEAFF. The V and J genes are TRBV27 and TRBJ1-1; maybe TRBD1 (6 bases). The CDR3 consists of 17 residues. Germline-derived CDR1 and CDR2 are MNHEY and SMNVEV (reference sequence). The V gene lost 5 bases and the J gene lost 6 bases, with 25 bases spanning the gap.

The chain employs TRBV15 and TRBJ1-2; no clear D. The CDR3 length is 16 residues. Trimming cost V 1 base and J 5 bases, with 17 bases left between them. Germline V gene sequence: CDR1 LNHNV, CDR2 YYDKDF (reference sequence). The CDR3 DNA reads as TGTGCCACCAGCAGAGGACTGGGCCTCGGGGTTTATGGCTACACCTTC. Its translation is CATSRGLGLGVYGYTF.

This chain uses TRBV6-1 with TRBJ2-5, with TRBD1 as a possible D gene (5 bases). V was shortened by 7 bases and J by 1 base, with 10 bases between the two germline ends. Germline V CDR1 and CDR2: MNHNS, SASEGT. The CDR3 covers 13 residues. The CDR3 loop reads CASNRQFQETQYF. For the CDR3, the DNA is TGTGCCAGCAACAGACAGTTCCAAGAGACCCAGTACTTC.

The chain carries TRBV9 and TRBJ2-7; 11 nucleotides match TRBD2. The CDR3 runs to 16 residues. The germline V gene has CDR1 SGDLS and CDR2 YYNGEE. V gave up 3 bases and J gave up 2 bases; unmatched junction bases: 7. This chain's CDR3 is CASSDQTSGNPYEQYF. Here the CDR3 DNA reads TGTGCCAGCAGCGACCAGACTAGCGGGAACCCCTACGAGCAGTACTTC.

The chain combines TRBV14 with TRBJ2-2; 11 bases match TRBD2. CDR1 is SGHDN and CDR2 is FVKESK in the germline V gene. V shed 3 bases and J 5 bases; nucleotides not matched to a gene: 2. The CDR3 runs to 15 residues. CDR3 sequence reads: CASSHLAGGTGELFF. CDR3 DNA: TGTGCCAGCAGCCACCTAGCGGGGGGAACCGGGGAGCTGTTTTTT.

CDR3 coding DNA: TGTGCCAGCCGGAATACTCGGGTAGGCGGAAACACCATATATTTT. Amino acids: CASRNTRVGGNTIYF. The chain is built from TRBV27 and TRBJ1-3; no reliable D call. Germline V gene data show CDR1 as MNHEY and CDR2 as SMNVEV (reference sequence). V was cut by 8 bases and J by 4 bases, with 18 bases left in between. The CDR3 sequence is 15 residues long.

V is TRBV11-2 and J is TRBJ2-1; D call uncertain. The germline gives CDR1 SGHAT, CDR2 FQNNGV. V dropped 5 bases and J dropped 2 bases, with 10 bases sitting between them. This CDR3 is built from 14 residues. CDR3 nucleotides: TGTGCCAGCAGCCCATTAGTCGCCTACAATGAGCAGTTCTTC. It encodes CASSPLVAYNEQFF.

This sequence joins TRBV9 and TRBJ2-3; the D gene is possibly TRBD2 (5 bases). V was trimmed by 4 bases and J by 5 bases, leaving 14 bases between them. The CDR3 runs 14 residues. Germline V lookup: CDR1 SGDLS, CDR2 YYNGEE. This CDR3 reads CASSLGISKDTQYF. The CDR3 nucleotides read TGTGCCAGCAGCCTCGGGATTTCTAAAGATACGCAGTATTTT.

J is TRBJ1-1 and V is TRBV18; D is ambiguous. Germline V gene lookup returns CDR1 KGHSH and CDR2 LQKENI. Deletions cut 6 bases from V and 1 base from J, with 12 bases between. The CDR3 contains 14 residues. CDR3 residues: CASSPGGPNTEAFF. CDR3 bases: TGTGCCAGCTCCCCGGGAGGGCCGAACACTGAAGCTTTCTTT.

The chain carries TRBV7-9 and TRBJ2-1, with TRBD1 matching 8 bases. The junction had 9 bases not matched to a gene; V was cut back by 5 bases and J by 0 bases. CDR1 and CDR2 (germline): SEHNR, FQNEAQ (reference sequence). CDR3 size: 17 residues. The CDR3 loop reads CASSPMRTGSSYNEQFF. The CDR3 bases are TGTGCCAGCAGCCCAATGAGGACAGGGAGCTCCTACAATGAGCAGTTCTTC. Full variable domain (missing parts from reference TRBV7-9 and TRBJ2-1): DTGVSQNPRHKITKRGQNVTFRCDPISEHNRLYWYRQTLGQGPEFLTYFQNEAQLEKSRLLSDRFSAERPKGSFSTLEIQRTEQGDSAMYLCASSPMRTGSSYNEQFFGPGTRLTVL.

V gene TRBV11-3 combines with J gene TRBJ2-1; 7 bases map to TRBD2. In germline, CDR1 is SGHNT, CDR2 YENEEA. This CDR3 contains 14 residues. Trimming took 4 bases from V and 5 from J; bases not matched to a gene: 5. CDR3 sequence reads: CASSSRGGDNEQFF. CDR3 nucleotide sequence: TGTGCCAGCAGCTCGCGGGGAGGGGACAATGAGCAGTTCTTC.

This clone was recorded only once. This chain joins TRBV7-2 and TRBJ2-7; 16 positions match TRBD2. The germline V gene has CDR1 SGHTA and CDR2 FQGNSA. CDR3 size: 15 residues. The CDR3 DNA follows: TGTGCCAGCAGCTCGGGGACTAGCGGGAGGGCGAGGGTTGTCGTC. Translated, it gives CASSSGTSGRARVVV.

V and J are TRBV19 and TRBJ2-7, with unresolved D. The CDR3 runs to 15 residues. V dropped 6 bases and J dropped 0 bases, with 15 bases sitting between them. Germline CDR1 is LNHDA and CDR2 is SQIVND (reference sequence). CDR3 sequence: CASRAALGLSYEQYF. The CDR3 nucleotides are TGTGCCAGTAGAGCAGCCCTAGGCCTCTCCTACGAGCAGTACTTC.

CDR3: CATGLAGIYEQYF. Written as DNA, the CDR3 is TGTGCAACGGGACTAGCGGGGATTTACGAGCAGTACTTC. V gene TRBV6-5 combines with J gene TRBJ2-7; TRBD2 aligns across 13 bases. Germline values: CDR1 MNHEY, CDR2 SVGAGI. CDR3 length: 13 amino acids.

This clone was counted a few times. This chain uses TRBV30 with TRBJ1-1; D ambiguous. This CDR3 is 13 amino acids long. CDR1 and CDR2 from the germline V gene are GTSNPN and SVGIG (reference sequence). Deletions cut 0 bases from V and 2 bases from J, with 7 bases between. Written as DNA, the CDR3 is TGTGCCTGGAGTGTGGGCTTCAACACTGAAGCTTTCTTT. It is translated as CAWSVGFNTEAFF.

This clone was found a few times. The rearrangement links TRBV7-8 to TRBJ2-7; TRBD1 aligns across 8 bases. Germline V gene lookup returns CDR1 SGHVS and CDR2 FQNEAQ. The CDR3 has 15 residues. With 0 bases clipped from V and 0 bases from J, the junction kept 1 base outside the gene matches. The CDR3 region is CASSLAGQASYEQYF. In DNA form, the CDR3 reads TGTGCCAGCAGCTTAGCGGGACAGGCCTCCTACGAGCAGTACTTC.

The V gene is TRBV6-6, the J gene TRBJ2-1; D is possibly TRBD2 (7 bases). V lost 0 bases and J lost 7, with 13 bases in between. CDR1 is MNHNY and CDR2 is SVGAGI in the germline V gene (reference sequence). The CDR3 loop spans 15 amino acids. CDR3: CASSYSLGGVNEQFF. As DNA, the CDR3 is TGTGCCAGCAGTTACTCGCTAGGGGGGGTGAATGAGCAGTTCTTC.

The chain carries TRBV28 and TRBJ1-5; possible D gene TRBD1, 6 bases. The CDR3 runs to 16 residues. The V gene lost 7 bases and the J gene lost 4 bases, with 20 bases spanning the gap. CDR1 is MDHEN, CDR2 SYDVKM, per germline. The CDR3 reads CASTRWGGRSNQPQHF. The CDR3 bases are TGTGCCAGCACCCGCTGGGGGGGGCGGTCAAATCAGCCCCAGCATTTT.

CDR3 nucleotides: TGTGCCAGCAGATATTGGACAGGGGATGGCTACACCTTC. This codes for CASRYWTGDGYTF. This chain links TRBV6-1 with TRBJ1-2; 9 bases map to TRBD1. V lost 6 bases to trimming and J lost 6 bases; unmatched junction nucleotides: 5. Germline V gene data show CDR1 as MNHNS and CDR2 as SASEGT. CDR3 size: 13 residues.

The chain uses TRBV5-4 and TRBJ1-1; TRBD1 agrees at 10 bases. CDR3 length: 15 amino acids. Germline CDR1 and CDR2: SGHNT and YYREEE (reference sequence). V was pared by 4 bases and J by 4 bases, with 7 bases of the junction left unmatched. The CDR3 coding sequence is TGTGCCAGCAGCGCGCGACAGGGGGCGCGCACTGAAGCTTTCTTT. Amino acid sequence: CASSARQGARTEAFF.